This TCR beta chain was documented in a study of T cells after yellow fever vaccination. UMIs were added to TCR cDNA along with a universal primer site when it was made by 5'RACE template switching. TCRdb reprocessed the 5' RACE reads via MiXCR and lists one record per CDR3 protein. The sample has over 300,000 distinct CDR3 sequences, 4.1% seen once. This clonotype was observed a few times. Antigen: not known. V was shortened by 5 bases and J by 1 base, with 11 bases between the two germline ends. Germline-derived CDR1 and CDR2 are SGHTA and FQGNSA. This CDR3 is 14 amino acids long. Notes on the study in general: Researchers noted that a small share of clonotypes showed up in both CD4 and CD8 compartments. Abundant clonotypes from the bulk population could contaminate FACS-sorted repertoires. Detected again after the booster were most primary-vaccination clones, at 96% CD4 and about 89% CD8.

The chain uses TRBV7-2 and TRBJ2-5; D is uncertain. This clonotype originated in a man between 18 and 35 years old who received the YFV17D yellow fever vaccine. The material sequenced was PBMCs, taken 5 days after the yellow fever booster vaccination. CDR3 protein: CASSTWFGQETQYF. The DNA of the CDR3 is TGTGCCAGCAGCACCTGGTTCGGCCAAGAGACCCAGTACTTC. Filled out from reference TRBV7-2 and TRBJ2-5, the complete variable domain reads GAGVSQSPSNKVTEKGKDVELRCDPISGHTALYWYRQSLGQGLEFLIYFQGNSAPDKSGLPSDRFSAERTGGSVSTLTIQRTQQEDSAVYLCASSTWFGQETQYFGPGTRLLVL.